The clone carrying this T cell receptor beta chain was counted at least ten times. CDR3 length: 14 amino acids. V was pared by 3 bases and J by 4 bases, with 10 bases between. Germline V CDR1 and CDR2: SGHTA, FQGTGA. The data originate from a study of Graves' ophthalmopathy and Graves' hyperthyroidism. A diagnosis was made from clinical symptoms together with serum thyroxine, TRAb, thyroid ultrasound and orbital computed tomography. Using RNA transcripts, the TCR beta CDR3 regions were amplified. HTBI-primed first-round RT-PCR preceded second-round multiplex PCR. TCRdb reprocessed the multiplex PCR reads via MiXCR and lists one record per CDR3 protein. The data contain around 1,000,000 distinct CDR3 sequences, roughly 35% of them singletons.

The TCR sequence derives from an adult man with Graves' hyperthyroidism. The sample consisted of peripheral blood or thyroid tissue (not recorded which). V is TRBV7-3 and J is TRBJ1-3, with D uncertain. The CDR3 here is CASSLGKYGNTIYF. CDR3 coding DNA: TGTGCCAGCAGCTTGGGGAAGTACGGAAACACCATATATTTT.